What follows describes a single TCR beta chain. The antigen it binds to is not known. No qualities accompany the bases; no much larger clone lies one base away. This record comes from a study of control samples from healthy donors and cancer patients (dated by TCRdb to between 2020 and 2021). The library was produced with the immunoSEQ multiplex PCR assay. TCRdb holds this immuneACCESS table with in-frame rearrangements only. Some clones are missing; in checked studies, unresolved V genes explain under half, and the rest has no known cause. Across this sample there are over 70,000 clones, with about 89% seen only once. 7.5% to 8% of the sample lies in the top ten. CDR1 and CDR2 were assigned from the germline V gene (reference sequence) as LNHNV and YYDKDF. CDR3 length: 11 amino acids, cysteine to phenylalanine. The DNA shown is the 33-base CDR3, in frame from base 1. Relative to germline, V is 5 bases shorter and J is 5 bases shorter, with 7 bases between their ends.

This sequence was found in a woman aged 55-69 years in good health. Recombination linked TRBV15 to TRBJ2-7, and TRBD2 may be the D gene, going by 5 matching bases. Sample: blood. The CDR3 reads as follows: CATSEGNEQYF. The sequence in DNA is TGTGCCACCAGCGAGGGCAACGAGCAGTACTTC.